Listed below are T cell receptor beta chains from one sample, sequenced in a study of blood T cell repertoires in COVID-19. Measured with immunoSEQ multiplex PCR; TCRdb has only the in-frame clones, and not every one. The sample has roughly 80,000 clones; 70% to 90% are singletons. Sample: peripheral blood. The receptors were gathered from a woman of 80 years or more with acute or convalescent COVID-19. CDR3s include the opening cysteine and the closing phenylalanine or tryptophan. A D gene is named only where the DNA matches it firmly. Only part of the rows carry a size: once, few, many, or a class if the clone is expanded.

J: TRBJ1-5; V: TRBV10-3; D: .; size: .; DNA: TGTGCCATCAGTGAGTCGGGCCCTTCCCCAAATCAGCCCCAGCATTTT; CDR3: CAISESGPSPNQPQHF
J: TRBJ2-2; V: TRBV5-1; D: TRBD2; size: once; DNA: TGCGCCAGCAGCTTGCACGGGGGGACGAACACCGGGGAGCTGTTTTTT; CDR3: CASSLHGGTNTGELFF
J: TRBJ1-1; V: TRBV27; D: .; size: .; DNA: TGTGCCAGCAGTTTAGTCAGGGGTGGTACTGAAGCTTTCTTT; CDR3: CASSLVRGGTEAFF
J: TRBJ1-2; V: TRBV10-3; D: .; size: .; DNA: TGTGCCACGGGGTTGGCGGATTATGGCTACACCTTC; CDR3: CATGLADYGYTF
J: TRBJ1-1; V: TRBV2; D: .; size: .; DNA: TGTGCCAGCAGTGAACAGGGGAGGAACACTGAAGCTTTCTTT; CDR3: CASSEQGRNTEAFF
J: TRBJ2-7; V: TRBV7-8; D: .; size: once; DNA: TGTGCCAGCAGCTTAGACCCCAGGGCTAACGAGCAGTACTTC; CDR3: CASSLDPRANEQYF
J: TRBJ1-2; V: TRBV19; D: TRBD1; size: .; DNA: TGTGCCAGTAGTTTAATAGCCGGGACAGGGGGTCTTGGCTACACCTTC; CDR3: CASSLIAGTGGLGYTF
J: TRBJ1-1; V: TRBV5-8; D: TRBD1; size: .; DNA: TGTGCCAGCAGCATAGGACAGGGTGCCTCTGAAGCTTTCTTT; CDR3: CASSIGQGASEAFF
J: TRBJ1-3; V: TRBV5-4; D: TRBD1; size: .; DNA: TGTGCCAGCAGCTCTCCGGGACAGGGGACGAACACCATATATTTT; CDR3: CASSSPGQGTNTIYF
J: TRBJ2-7; V: TRBV9; D: TRBD1; size: .; DNA: TGTGCCAGCAGCGTAGTGGACAGGGCGGGAGAGCAGTACTTC; CDR3: CASSVVDRAGEQYF
J: TRBJ2-3; V: TRBV7-2; D: .; size: .; DNA: TGTGCCAGCAGCTTTCGTCTAGCAGGTAGCACAGATACGCAGTATTTT; CDR3: CASSFRLAGSTDTQYF
J: TRBJ1-6; V: TRBV19; D: .; size: .; DNA: TGTGCCAGTAGTGCCCTATATAATTCACCCCTCCACTTT; CDR3: CASSALYNSPLHF
J: TRBJ2-3; V: TRBV7-2; D: .; size: once; DNA: TGTGCCAGCAGCTTAAGGGGGGGCCGAGATACGCAGTATTTT; CDR3: CASSLRGGRDTQYF
J: TRBJ1-1; V: TRBV27; D: .; size: .; DNA: TGTGCCAGCAGTCCCTCCAGGGATTTTGCTTTCTTT; CDR3: CASSPSRDFAFF
J: TRBJ2-2; V: TRBV5-1; D: TRBD2; size: .; DNA: TGCGCCAGCAGCGGGCGGACTAGCGGGGGGCGAAACACCGGGGAGCTGTTTTTT; CDR3: CASSGRTSGGRNTGELFF
J: TRBJ2-2; V: TRBV9; D: TRBD1; size: .; DNA: TGTGCCAGCAGCCCCCAGACCGGGACAGGGCCCACCGGGGAGCTGTTTTTT; CDR3: CASSPQTGTGPTGELFF
J: TRBJ1-1; V: TRBV23-1; D: .; size: .; DNA: TGCGCCAGCAGTCAAATCCTAAGCAGAGGGATGGCTGAAGCTTTCTTT; CDR3: CASSQILSRGMAEAFF
J: TRBJ1-2; V: TRBV6-1; D: .; size: .; DNA: TGTGCCAGCAGTGAGAACGGGGAAACGGACACCTTC; CDR3: CASSENGETDTF
J: TRBJ1-1; V: TRBV14; D: .; size: .; DNA: TGTGCCAGCAGCCAAGATCGGGGGGGATGGACTGAAGCTTTCTTT; CDR3: CASSQDRGGWTEAFF
J: TRBJ2-2; V: TRBV10-1; D: TRBD1; size: .; DNA: TGCGCCAGCAGTTCCAGAGGACAGGGGGCGGGAACCGGGGAGCTGTTTTTT; CDR3: CASSSRGQGAGTGELFF
J: TRBJ1-2; V: TRBV19; D: TRBD1; size: .; DNA: TGTGCCAGTAGTATCAGGACAGGGAACTATGGCTACACCTTC; CDR3: CASSIRTGNYGYTF
J: TRBJ1-1; V: TRBV7-9; D: TRBD1; size: .; DNA: TGTGCCAGCAGCTCCTGGGACAGGGAGGCTTTCTTT; CDR3: CASSSWDREAFF
J: TRBJ1-2; V: TRBV6-5; D: TRBD1; size: .; DNA: TGTGCCAGCAAACTGACAGGGGGCTTCTATGGCTACACCTTC; CDR3: CASKLTGGFYGYTF
J: TRBJ1-5; V: TRBV19; D: TRBD1; size: .; DNA: TGTGCCAGTAGTATAAGCGGGACAGGGACGTATAGCAATCAGCCCCAGCATTTT; CDR3: CASSISGTGTYSNQPQHF
J: TRBJ2-3; V: TRBV19; D: TRBD2; size: .; DNA: TGTGCCAGTAGTATCCCTAGCGGGGGGCTGTCAGATACGCAGTATTTT; CDR3: CASSIPSGGLSDTQYF
J: TRBJ1-4; V: TRBV5-1; D: .; size: .; DNA: TGCGCCAGCAGCTTACAGGGAACAACTAATGAAAAACTGTTTTTT; CDR3: CASSLQGTTNEKLFF